This T cell receptor (beta chain) was sequenced during a study of vaccination effects on CD4 cells after COVID-19. CD4+ T cells specific for antigen were expanded with viral peptide pools by the ViraFEST assay before sequencing. Following 10 days of culture, CD4+ T cells were isolated. All vaccine recipients tested negative for nucleocapsid antibodies and had never contracted SARS-CoV-2 infection. On day 3 and again on day 7, half the medium was replaced with IL-2 medium. CDR1 and CDR2 from the germline V gene are KGHSH and LQKENI. The CDR3 runs to 14 residues. The V end was cut by 2 bases, the J end by 4 bases, with 10 bases between. About this clone itself: Its antigen is not known.

General study results and limits: Convalescent patients numbered few in the study; early post-infection timepoints were missing entirely.

The repertoire was sequenced with immunoSEQ multiplex PCR; TCRdb's copy has only in-frame clones and lacks some. The data show about 63,000 clones, 70% to 85% seen once. The sequencing here drew on CD4+ T cells from PBMCs cultured with HCoV-OC43 spike peptides, taken before COVID-19 vaccination. Noted subset: HCoV-OC43 spike overlapping peptide pool stimulation. The receptor was isolated from a human donor who received a COVID-19 vaccine. V usage is TRBV18 and J usage is TRBJ2-3; D is unresolved. The CDR3 bases are TGTGCCAGCTCACCAGCTATACGCTCAGATACGCAGTATTTT. Encoded protein: CASSPAIRSDTQYF.